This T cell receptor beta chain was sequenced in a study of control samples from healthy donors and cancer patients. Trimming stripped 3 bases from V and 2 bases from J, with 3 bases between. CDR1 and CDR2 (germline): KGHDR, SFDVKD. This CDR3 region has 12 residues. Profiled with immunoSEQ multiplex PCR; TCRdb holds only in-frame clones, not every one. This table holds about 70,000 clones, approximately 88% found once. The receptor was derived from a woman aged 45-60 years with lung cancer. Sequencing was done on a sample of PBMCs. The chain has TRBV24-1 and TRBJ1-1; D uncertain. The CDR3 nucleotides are TGTGCCACCAGTGATCCCAACACTGAAGCTTTCTTT. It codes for CATSDPNTEAFF.